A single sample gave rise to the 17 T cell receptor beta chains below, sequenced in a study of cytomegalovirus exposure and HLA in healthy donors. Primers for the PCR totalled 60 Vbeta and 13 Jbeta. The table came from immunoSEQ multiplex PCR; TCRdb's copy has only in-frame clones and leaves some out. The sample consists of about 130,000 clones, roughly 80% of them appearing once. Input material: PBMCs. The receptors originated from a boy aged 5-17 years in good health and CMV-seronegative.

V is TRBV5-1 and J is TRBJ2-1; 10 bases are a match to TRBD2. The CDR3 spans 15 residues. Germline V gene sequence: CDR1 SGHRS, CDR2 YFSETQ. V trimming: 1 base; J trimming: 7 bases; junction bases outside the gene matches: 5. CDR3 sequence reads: CASSLTPSGRNEQFF. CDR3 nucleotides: TGCGCCAGCAGCTTGACGCCTAGCGGGAGAAATGAGCAGTTCTTC. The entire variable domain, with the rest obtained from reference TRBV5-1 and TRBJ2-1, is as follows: KAGVTQTPRYLIKTRGQQVTLSCSPISGHRSVSWYQQTPGQGLQFLFEYFSETQRNKGNFPGRFSGRQFSNSRSEMNVSTLELGDSALYLCASSLTPSGRNEQFFGPGTRLTVL.

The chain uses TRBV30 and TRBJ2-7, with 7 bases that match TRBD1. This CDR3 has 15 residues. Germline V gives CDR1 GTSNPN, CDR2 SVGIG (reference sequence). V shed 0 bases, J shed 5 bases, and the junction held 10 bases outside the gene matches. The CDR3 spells CAWSVETGKVDEQYF. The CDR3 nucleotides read TGTGCCTGGAGTGTTGAGACAGGGAAAGTCGACGAGCAGTACTTC.

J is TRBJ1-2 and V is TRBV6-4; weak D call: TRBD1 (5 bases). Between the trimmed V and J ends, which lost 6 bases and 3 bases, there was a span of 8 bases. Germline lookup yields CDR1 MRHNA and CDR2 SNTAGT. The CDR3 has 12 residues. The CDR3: CASRGLDYGYTF. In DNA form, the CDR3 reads TGTGCCAGCAGGGGGCTGGACTATGGCTACACCTTC.

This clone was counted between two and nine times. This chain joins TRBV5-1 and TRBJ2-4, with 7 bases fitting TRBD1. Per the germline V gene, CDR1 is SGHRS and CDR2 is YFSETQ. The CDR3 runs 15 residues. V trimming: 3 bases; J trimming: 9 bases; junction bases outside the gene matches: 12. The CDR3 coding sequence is TGCGCCAGCAGCTCCGAGGGGGCGCTGGGTTTCATTCAGTACTTC. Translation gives CASSSEGALGFIQYF.

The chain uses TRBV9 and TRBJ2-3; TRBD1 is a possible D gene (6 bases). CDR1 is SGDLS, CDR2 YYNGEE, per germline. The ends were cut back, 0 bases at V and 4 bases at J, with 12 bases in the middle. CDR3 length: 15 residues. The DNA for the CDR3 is TGTGCCAGCAGCGTAGCTGGGACAAAGGCAGATACGCAGTATTTT. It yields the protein CASSVAGTKADTQYF. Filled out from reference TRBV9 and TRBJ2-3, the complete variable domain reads DSGVTQTPKHLITATGQRVTLRCSPRSGDLSVYWYQQSLDQGLQFLIQYYNGEERAKGNILERFSAQQFPDLHSELNLSSLELGDSALYFCASSVAGTKADTQYFGPGTRLTVL.

The CDR3 DNA follows: TGTGCCAGCAGTTCTACAGGGGTGTTTGGGACCTACGAGCAGTACTTC. It codes for CASSSTGVFGTYEQYF. This chain links TRBV27 with TRBJ2-7; 7 bases line up with TRBD1. V was clipped by 4 bases and J by 2 bases; unmatched bases: 11. Germline V gives CDR1 MNHEY, CDR2 SMNVEV (reference sequence). The CDR3 runs 16 residues.

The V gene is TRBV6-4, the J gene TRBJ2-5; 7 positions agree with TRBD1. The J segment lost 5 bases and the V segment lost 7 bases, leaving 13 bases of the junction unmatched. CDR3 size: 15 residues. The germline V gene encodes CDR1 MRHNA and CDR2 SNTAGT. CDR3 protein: CASKNPHRGRETQYF. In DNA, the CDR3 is TGTGCCAGCAAGAATCCCCACAGGGGTAGGGAGACCCAGTACTTC.

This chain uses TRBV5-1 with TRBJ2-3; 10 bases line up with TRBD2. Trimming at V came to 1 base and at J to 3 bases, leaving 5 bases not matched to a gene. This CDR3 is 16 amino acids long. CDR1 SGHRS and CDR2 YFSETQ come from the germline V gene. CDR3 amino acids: CASSLTSGMGTDTQYF. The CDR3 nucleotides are TGCGCCAGCAGCTTGACTAGCGGGATGGGTACAGATACGCAGTATTTT.

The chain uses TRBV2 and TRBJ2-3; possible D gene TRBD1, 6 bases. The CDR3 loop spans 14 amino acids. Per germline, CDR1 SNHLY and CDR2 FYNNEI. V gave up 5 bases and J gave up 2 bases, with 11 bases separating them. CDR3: CASSPTGSTDTQYF. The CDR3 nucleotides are TGTGCCAGCAGTCCGACAGGCTCCACAGATACGCAGTATTTT.

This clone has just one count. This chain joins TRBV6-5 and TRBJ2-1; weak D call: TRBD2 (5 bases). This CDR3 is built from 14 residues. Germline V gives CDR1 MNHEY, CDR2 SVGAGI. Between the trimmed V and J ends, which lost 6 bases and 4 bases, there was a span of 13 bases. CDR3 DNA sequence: TGTGCCAGCAGCTCCAACCCGGGGTACAATGAGCAGTTCTTC. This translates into CASSSNPGYNEQFF.

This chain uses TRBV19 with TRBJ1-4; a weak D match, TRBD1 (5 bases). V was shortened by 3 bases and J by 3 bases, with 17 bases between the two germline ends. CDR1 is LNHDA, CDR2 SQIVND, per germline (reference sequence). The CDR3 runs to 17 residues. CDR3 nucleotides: TGTGCCAGTAGTATCACCTCCGGGGGGACGGCTAATGAAAAACTGTTTTTT. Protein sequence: CASSITSGGTANEKLFF.

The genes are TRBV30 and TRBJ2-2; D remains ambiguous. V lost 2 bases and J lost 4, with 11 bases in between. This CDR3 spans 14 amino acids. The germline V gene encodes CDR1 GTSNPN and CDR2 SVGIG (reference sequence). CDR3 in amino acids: CAWSNLGGTGELFF. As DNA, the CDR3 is TGTGCCTGGAGTAATTTAGGCGGCACCGGGGAGCTGTTTTTT. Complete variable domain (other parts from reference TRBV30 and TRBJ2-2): SQTIHQWPATLVQPVGSPLSLECTVEGTSNPNLYWYRQAAGRGLQLLFYSVGIGQISSEVPQNLSASRPQDRQFILSSKKLLLSDSGFYLCAWSNLGGTGELFFGEGSRLTVL.

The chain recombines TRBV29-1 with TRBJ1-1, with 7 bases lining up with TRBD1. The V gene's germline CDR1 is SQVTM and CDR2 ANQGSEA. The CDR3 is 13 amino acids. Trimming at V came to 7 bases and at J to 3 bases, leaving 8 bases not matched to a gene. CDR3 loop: CSGRQGVDTEAFF. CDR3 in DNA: TGCAGCGGGAGACAGGGAGTGGACACTGAAGCTTTCTTT.

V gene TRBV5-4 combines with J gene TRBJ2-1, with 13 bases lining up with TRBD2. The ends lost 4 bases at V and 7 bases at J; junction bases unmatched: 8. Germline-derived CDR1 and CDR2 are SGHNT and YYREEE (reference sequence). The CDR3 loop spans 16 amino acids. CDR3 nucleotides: TGTGCCAGCAGCCCGGCGACTAGCGGGAGGTTAAATGAGCAGTTCTTC. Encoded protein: CASSPATSGRLNEQFF. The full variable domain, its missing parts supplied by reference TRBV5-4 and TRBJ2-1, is ETGVTQSPTHLIKTRGQQVTLRCSSQSGHNTVSWYQQALGQGPQFIFQYYREEENGRGNFPPRFSGLQFPNYSSELNVNALELDDSALYLCASSPATSGRLNEQFFGPGTRLTVL.

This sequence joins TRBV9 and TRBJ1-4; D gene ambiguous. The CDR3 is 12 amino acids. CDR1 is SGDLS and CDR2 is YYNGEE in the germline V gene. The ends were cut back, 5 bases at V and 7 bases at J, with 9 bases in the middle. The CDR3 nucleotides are TGTGCCAGCAGTCAAGAGGGTGAAAAACTGTTTTTT. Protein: CASSQEGEKLFF.

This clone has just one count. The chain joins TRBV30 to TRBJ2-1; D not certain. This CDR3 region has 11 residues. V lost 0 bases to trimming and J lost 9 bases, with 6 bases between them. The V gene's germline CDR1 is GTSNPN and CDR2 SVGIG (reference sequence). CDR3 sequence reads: CAWSVALEQFF. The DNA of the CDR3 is TGTGCCTGGAGTGTAGCCCTTGAGCAGTTCTTC.

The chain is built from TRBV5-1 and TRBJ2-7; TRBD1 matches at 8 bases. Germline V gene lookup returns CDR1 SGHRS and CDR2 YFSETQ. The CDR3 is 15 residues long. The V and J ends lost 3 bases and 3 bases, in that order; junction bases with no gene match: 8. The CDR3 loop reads CASSSTTGANYEQYF. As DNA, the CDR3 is TGCGCCAGCAGCTCAACGACAGGGGCTAACTACGAGCAGTACTTC.